Each of the 32 T cell receptor beta chains below was sequenced from the same sample in a study of T-cell reconstitution after alpha-beta-depleted transplantation in children. For TCRbeta, the library was prepared with unique molecular identifiers. TCRdb fed the PCR reads into MiXCR, producing one record per CDR3 protein. This repertoire shows about 980,000 distinct CDR3 sequences, about 29% found once; its top ten account for roughly 28%. This sample comprised PBMCs, mostly from graft donor cells, obtained 360 days after TCRalphabeta/CD19-depleted stem cell transplant. These receptors originate from a boy under three years old who had a stem cell transplant for SCID, so the T cells may come from the graft donor.

This clonotype was recorded a few times. The chain carries TRBV27 and TRBJ1-6, with a weak D call TRBD1 (5 bases). This CDR3 contains 16 residues. V lost 8 bases to trimming and J lost 3 bases, with 17 bases between them. In germline, CDR1 is MNHEY, CDR2 SMNVEV (reference sequence). DNA of the CDR3: TGTGCCAGCTCTTCCGGGGGGGGAGTCTATAATTCACCCCTCCACTTT. It codes for CASSSGGGVYNSPLHF.

This clonotype showed up many times. The chain is built from TRBV7-2 and TRBJ2-3; D is possibly TRBD1 or TRBD2 (6 bases each). This CDR3 is 16 amino acids long. The V end lost 2 bases, the J end lost 2 bases, and 14 bases lay between the germline ends. Germline V gives CDR1 SGHTA, CDR2 FQGNSA. CDR3 loop: CASSLKVGGHTDTQYF. The CDR3 DNA is TGTGCCAGCAGCTTAAAGGTGGGGGGCCACACAGATACGCAGTATTTT.

This chain uses TRBV12-3 or TRBV12-4 with TRBJ2-3, with D uncertain. The CDR3 sequence is 17 residues long. The V gene lost 2 bases and the J gene lost 0 bases, with 15 bases spanning the gap. CDR3 in amino acids: CASSLWFVASSTDTQYF. DNA of the CDR3: TGTGCCAGCAGTTTATGGTTCGTAGCCTCTAGCACAGATACGCAGTATTTT.

This clonotype was seen more than once but under ten times. The chain couples TRBV4-3 to TRBJ2-3, with D possibly TRBD2 on 7 matching bases. Trimming pared 1 base from V and 5 bases from J, leaving 19 bases between. From germline, CDR1 is LGHNA and CDR2 YSLEER. The CDR3 has 17 amino acids. The CDR3 coding sequence is TGCGCCAGCAGCCAAGTCCTCCGGGGGAGGGGGTTAGATACGCAGTATTTT. Protein: CASSQVLRGRGLDTQYF.

This clonotype was counted only a few times. V usage is TRBV29-1 and J usage is TRBJ2-7; the D call may be TRBD1 or TRBD2 (5 bases each). The CDR3 length is 14 residues. Trimming took 3 bases from V and 0 from J, leaving 12 bases between them. Germline V gene lookup returns CDR1 SQVTM and CDR2 ANQGSEA. CDR3 region: CSVEAVGGSYEQYF. In nucleotides, the CDR3 is TGCAGCGTTGAGGCAGTTGGGGGCTCCTACGAGCAGTACTTC.

The chain employs TRBV29-1 and TRBJ2-1; D is perhaps TRBD2 (6 bases). Germline CDR1 reads SQVTM; CDR2 reads ANQGSEA. The CDR3 runs 11 residues. The germline V and J ends were trimmed by 4 bases and 12 bases, with 13 bases remaining between them. In nucleotides, the CDR3 is TGCAGCGTTGTAAGGGACTTGGCGCAGTTCTTC. It is translated as CSVVRDLAQFF.

In its sample, this clonotype was seen a few times. The chain carries TRBV18 and TRBJ2-5; D is possibly TRBD2 (6 bases). Looked up from germline, CDR1 is KGHSH and CDR2 is LQKENI. The V gene lost 3 bases and the J gene lost 5 bases, with 13 bases spanning the gap. The CDR3 is 14 amino acids. CDR3 nucleotide sequence: TGTGCCAGCTCACCCACGGCCGGGGGTGAGACCCAGTACTTC. Protein sequence: CASSPTAGGETQYF.

In its sample, this clonotype was seen a few times. J is TRBJ2-2 and V is TRBV4-2; D remains unclear. Germline V gene data show CDR1 as LGHNA and CDR2 as YNFKEQ. V lost 1 base, J lost 6 bases, and 9 bases lay in between. The CDR3 extends over 14 amino acids. The CDR3 nucleotides read TGTGCCAGCAGCCAAGTTAGTGACGCCGGGGAGCTGTTTTTT. Translation gives CASSQVSDAGELFF.

V gene TRBV15 combines with J gene TRBJ1-1, with D possibly being TRBD1 (5 bases). Trimming left V 2 bases short and J 0 bases short, with 7 bases between. CDR1 LNHNV and CDR2 YYDKDF come from the germline V gene (reference sequence). The CDR3 contains 14 residues. CDR3 sequence: CATSRQGLNTEAFF. CDR3 sequence (DNA): TGTGCCACCAGCAGACAGGGTTTGAACACTGAAGCTTTCTTT. The whole variable domain, filled in from reference TRBV15 and TRBJ1-1, reads DAMVIQNPRYQVTQFGKPVTLSCSQTLNHNVMYWYQQKSSQAPKLLFHYYDKDFNNEADTPDNFQSRRPNTSFCFLDIRSPGLGDTAMYLCATSRQGLNTEAFFGQGTRLTVV.

The rearrangement joins TRBV4-2 to TRBJ1-1, with D possibly matching TRBD1 (5 bases). Germline values: CDR1 LGHNA, CDR2 YNFKEQ. Deletions cut 4 bases from V and 0 bases from J, with 21 bases between. The CDR3 is 18 amino acids. The CDR3 DNA sequence: TGTGCCAGCAGCCCCGCGGGGGGATCGGGCCAAATGAACACTGAAGCTTTCTTT. Translated, it gives CASSPAGGSGQMNTEAFF.

This clonotype was counted between two and nine times. The J gene is TRBJ1-2, the V gene TRBV4-2; TRBD1 might be the D (6 bases). V lost 0 bases to trimming and J lost 4 bases, with 15 bases between them. This CDR3 comprises 16 residues. Germline V CDR1 and CDR2: LGHNA, YNFKEQ. CDR3 loop: CASSQDGVRGFYGYTF. The CDR3 coding sequence is TGTGCCAGCAGCCAAGATGGAGTCAGGGGTTTCTATGGCTACACCTTC.

The V gene is TRBV28, the J gene TRBJ2-7; D gene uncertain. Trimming took off 4 bases at V and 7 bases at J, with 11 bases between the two ends. Germline V gene data show CDR1 as MDHEN and CDR2 as SYDVKM. The CDR3 length is 12 residues. DNA of the CDR3: TGTGCCAGCAGTTCCCTTCCTGTAGAGCAGTACTTC. It specifies CASSSLPVEQYF.

The chain combines TRBV10-3 with TRBJ1-2; D is undetermined. Germline V gene sequence: CDR1 ENHRY, CDR2 SYGVKD. CDR3 size: 14 residues. Trimming pared 2 bases from V and 4 bases from J, leaving 11 bases between. The DNA for the CDR3 is TGTGCCATCAGTGAGCCAGGCCTGGGCTATGGCTACACCTTC. Its protein product is CAISEPGLGYGYTF.

The rearrangement joins TRBV7-6 to TRBJ2-5, with D unclear. The CDR3 runs 15 residues. Germline V CDR1 and CDR2: SGHVS, FNYEAQ. V lost 5 bases to trimming and J lost 2 bases, with 15 bases between them. CDR3 coding DNA: TGTGCCAGCAGCACCCAAATACGGTTTCAAGAGACCCAGTACTTC. Translating gives CASSTQIRFQETQYF.

This clonotype came up a few times. The chain couples TRBV11-2 to TRBJ2-5; possibly TRBD2 for D (7 bases). Trimming removed 2 bases at V and 4 bases at J, with 14 bases between. The germline CDR1 and CDR2 sequences are SGHAT and FQNNGV. This CDR3 region has 15 residues. DNA of the CDR3: TGTGCCAGCAGCTTACAGTGGGGGGGGCGAGAGACCCAGTACTTC. Amino acids: CASSLQWGGRETQYF.

This clonotype has only a few counts. The chain has TRBV6-2 or TRBV6-3 and TRBJ1-1; the D is unclear. The CDR3 loop spans 12 amino acids. Germline-derived CDR1 and CDR2 are MNHEY and SVGEGT. The ends were cut back, 3 bases at V and 8 bases at J, with 10 bases in the middle. DNA for the CDR3: TGTGCCAGCAGTTATATCGGCAAAGAAGCTTTCTTT. Its translation: CASSYIGKEAFF.

This clonotype was seen many times. The J gene is TRBJ1-5, the V gene TRBV20-1, with a possible D match to TRBD1 (6 bases). CDR3 size: 15 residues. Per germline, CDR1 DFQATT and CDR2 SNEGSKA (reference sequence). Trimming stripped 2 bases from V and 1 base from J, with 12 bases between. In DNA, the CDR3 is TGCAGTGCTAGAAGGGGTGGGGGCAGCAATCAGCCCCAGCATTTT. This codes for CSARRGGGSNQPQHF.

This clonotype was detected once. This chain joins TRBV7-3 and TRBJ2-1; D possibly corresponds to TRBD1 (6 bases). The CDR3 consists of 18 residues. The germline V gene has CDR1 SGHTA and CDR2 FQGTGA. Trimming shortened V by 4 bases and J by 0 bases, and 19 bases separated the two germline ends. The CDR3 loop reads CASSSRDIVLSSYNEQFF. CDR3 sequence (DNA): TGTGCCAGCAGCTCCCGGGACATCGTTCTGTCCTCCTACAATGAGCAGTTCTTC.

This clonotype was seen only a few times. This chain uses TRBV5-1 with TRBJ1-1; 7 nucleotides agree with TRBD1. The V and J ends lost 0 bases and 5 bases, in that order; junction bases with no gene match: 7. Germline-derived CDR1 and CDR2 are SGHRS and YFSETQ. The CDR3 consists of 15 residues. CDR3 loop: CASSLARQGGTEAFF. CDR3 DNA sequence: TGCGCCAGCAGCTTGGCCAGACAGGGAGGGACTGAAGCTTTCTTT.

The gene calls are TRBV4-2 and TRBJ2-1, with D perhaps TRBD2 (5 bases). Germline CDR1 is LGHNA and CDR2 is YNFKEQ. There are 15 residues in the CDR3. V dropped 1 base and J dropped 6 bases, with 13 bases sitting between them. The CDR3 nucleotides are TGTGCCAGCAGCCAAGCCGGGATGGAACTCAATGAGCAGTTCTTC. It is translated as CASSQAGMELNEQFF.

The chain carries TRBV9 and TRBJ1-1; D is undetermined. V dropped 1 base and J dropped 5 bases, with 9 bases sitting between them. This CDR3 is 13 amino acids long. Germline V CDR1 and CDR2: SGDLS, YYNGEE. The CDR3 sequence is CASSVNEGTEAFF. CDR3 DNA: TGTGCCAGCAGCGTAAACGAGGGTACTGAAGCTTTCTTT.

This CDR3 is CSVGGGDRAGTQYF. The CDR3 DNA is TGCAGCGTTGGAGGAGGGGATAGAGCGGGGACCCAGTACTTC. The chain carries TRBV29-1 and TRBJ2-5; perhaps TRBD2 as D (6 bases). The CDR3 has 14 residues. Trimming removed 4 bases from V and 7 bases from J, with 19 bases in between. The germline V gene has CDR1 SQVTM and CDR2 ANQGSEA.

The sample holds a few counts of this clonotype. The V gene is TRBV12-3 or TRBV12-4, the J gene TRBJ1-4, with D unresolved. V lost 6 bases, J lost 8 bases, and 16 bases lay in between. CDR3 size: 14 residues. The CDR3 protein is CASSYGPGREKLFF. CDR3 nucleotides: TGTGCCAGCAGCTACGGACCCGGACGGGAAAAACTGTTTTTT.

This clonotype was found a few times. The rearrangement links TRBV4-1 to TRBJ2-1; possibly TRBD2 for D (5 bases). Per germline, CDR1 MGHRA and CDR2 YSYEKL. V lost 3 bases, J lost 13 bases, and 10 bases lay in between. The CDR3 is made up of 11 amino acids. CDR3 region: CASSHRGPQFF. The CDR3 DNA is TGCGCCAGCAGCCATCGCGGGCCCCAGTTCTTC.

This clonotype was picked up many times. The V and J genes are TRBV29-1 and TRBJ2-5; a possible D gene is TRBD2 (5 bases). The CDR3 runs 13 residues. CDR1 and CDR2 from the germline V gene are SQVTM and ANQGSEA. The V end was cut by 3 bases, the J end by 0 bases, with 8 bases between. The CDR3 sequence is CSVEWRYQETQYF. Here the CDR3 DNA reads TGCAGCGTTGAGTGGAGGTACCAAGAGACCCAGTACTTC.

The chain links TRBV4-3 to TRBJ2-1, with 10 nucleotides matching TRBD2. CDR1 is LGHNA, CDR2 YSLEER, per germline. The V segment lost 2 bases and the J segment 8 bases; nucleotides outside the gene matches: 6. This CDR3 comprises 15 residues. The CDR3 loop is CASSQLAGVVDEQFF. For the CDR3, the DNA is TGCGCCAGCAGCCAACTAGCGGGGGTCGTCGATGAGCAGTTCTTC.

The V gene is TRBV2, the J gene TRBJ2-2; a weak D match, TRBD1 (6 bases). V lost 6 bases, J lost 6 bases, and 14 bases lay in between. The CDR3 contains 14 residues. Germline loops: CDR1 SNHLY, CDR2 FYNNEI. The CDR3 sequence is CASREQGYAGELFF. CDR3 coding DNA: TGTGCCAGCAGGGAGCAGGGGTACGCCGGGGAGCTGTTTTTT. The whole variable domain, remainder taken from reference TRBV2 and TRBJ2-2, is EPEVTQTPSHQVTQMGQEVILRCVPISNHLYFYWYRQILGQKVEFLVSFYNNEISEKSEIFDDQFSVERPDGSNFTLKIRSTKLEDSAMYFCASREQGYAGELFFGEGSRLTVL.

This clonotype was found a few times. The J gene is TRBJ2-5, the V gene TRBV6-5; tentatively, D is TRBD1 or TRBD2 (5 bases each). V lost 0 bases, J lost 4 bases, and 24 bases lay in between. The CDR3 totals 19 residues. Germline CDR1 and CDR2: MNHEY and SVGAGI. The CDR3 loop is CASSYSNQAVRDGGETQYF. CDR3 in DNA: TGTGCCAGCAGTTACTCGAATCAGGCGGTCCGGGACGGAGGAGAGACCCAGTACTTC.

The genes are TRBV10-3 and TRBJ2-3; D is uncertain. Trimming left V 3 bases short and J 0 bases short, with 10 bases between. The CDR3 extends over 15 amino acids. Per germline, CDR1 ENHRY and CDR2 SYGVKD. For the CDR3, the DNA is TGTGCCATCAGTGACAGCCTAACTAGCACAGATACGCAGTATTTT. Protein sequence: CAISDSLTSTDTQYF.

J is TRBJ2-7 and V is TRBV6-2 or TRBV6-3, with TRBD1 matching 7 bases. The ends lost 0 bases at V and 5 bases at J; junction bases unmatched: 13. CDR3 size: 17 residues. Germline assignment: CDR1 MNHEY and CDR2 SVGEGT. The CDR3 reads CASSYSTDRDVLDEQYF. As DNA, the CDR3 is TGTGCCAGCAGTTACTCTACCGACAGGGACGTGCTTGACGAGCAGTACTTC.

The rearrangement uses TRBV6-1 and TRBJ2-2; 12 bases align to TRBD1. The V gene end was trimmed by 10 bases and the J gene end by 2 bases; junction bases not matched to a gene: 5. The CDR3 totals 15 residues. Looked up from germline, CDR1 is MNHNS and CDR2 is SASEGT. Written as DNA, the CDR3 is TGTGCCATACCGGGACAGGGGGCCAACACCGGGGAGCTGTTTTTT. It is translated as CAIPGQGANTGELFF.

J is TRBJ2-1 and V is TRBV12-3 or TRBV12-4; no reliable D call. Trimming cost V 3 bases and J 8 bases, with 8 bases left between them. The CDR3 is 12 residues long. Here the CDR3 DNA reads TGTGCCAGCAGTTTTGTAGTCCATGAGCAGTTCTTC. Residues: CASSFVVHEQFF.